Each of the 3 T cell receptor beta chains below was sequenced from the same sample in a study of T cells in Graves' hyperthyroidism and ophthalmopathy. Using RNA transcripts as the source, TCR beta CDR3 regions were amplified. A set of HTBI primers served as the primers for a first-round RT-PCR of the TCR CDR3. MiXCR, run by TCRdb on the multiplex PCR reads, gives a single entry per CDR3 protein. The sample has some 570,000 distinct CDR3 sequences, 14% seen once. Source material: blood. The receptors originated from a woman aged 18-29 years with Graves' ophthalmopathy.

This sequence joins TRBV6-1 and TRBJ2-2; the match to TRBD1 covers 11 bases. Unmatched junction bases numbered 8, after V lost 10 bases and J lost 4 bases. CDR1 and CDR2 from the germline V gene are MNHNS and SASEGT. This CDR3 contains 15 residues. This CDR3 reads CATLRDRGITGELFF. CDR3 coding DNA: TGTGCCACACTCCGGGACAGGGGGATCACCGGGGAGCTGTTTTTT.

This rearrangement joins TRBV3-1 to TRBJ2-1; the match to TRBD2 covers 7 bases. Germline CDR1 LGHDT, CDR2 YNNKEL (reference sequence). The length of the CDR3 is 15 residues. Losses at the gene ends were 1 base for V and 8 bases for J; bases not matched to a gene: 8. This CDR3 is CASSQVVGGGDEQFF. CDR3 coding DNA: TGTGCCAGCAGCCAAGTTGTCGGGGGAGGGGATGAGCAGTTCTTC.

The chain joins TRBV6-2 or TRBV6-3 to TRBJ2-2; 13 bases match TRBD2. In germline, CDR1 is MNHEY, CDR2 SVGEGT. The CDR3 sequence is 20 residues long. V trimming: 0 bases; J trimming: 7 bases; junction bases outside the gene matches: 14. The DNA for the CDR3 is TGTGCCAGCAGTTACTCCGCCCCCACACTAGCGGGAGGGCCAAACGGGGAGCTGTTTTTT. Its translation is CASSYSAPTLAGGPNGELFF.